This TCR beta chain was obtained from a study of control samples from healthy donors and cancer patients. Clones were sequenced by immunoSEQ multiplex PCR, and TCRdb holds only the in-frame ones, with some missing. The table lists about 92,000 clones, roughly four fifths of them singletons. CDR1 and CDR2 from the germline V gene are LGHDT and YNNKEL (reference sequence). This CDR3 has 15 residues. V gave up 3 bases and J gave up 6 bases; unmatched junction bases: 7. The V and J genes are TRBV3-1 (or the pseudogene TRBV3-2) and TRBJ2-7, with 11 bases aligning to TRBD2. This receptor was taken from a woman in her sixties or seventies in good health. Specimen: blood. DNA for the CDR3: TGTGCCAGCAGCCACACCGGGACTAGCGGTATCGAGCAGTACTTC. Protein sequence: CASSHTGTSGIEQYF.